The 14 T cell receptor beta chains below all came from one sample that was sequenced in a study of OX40 agonist ivuxolimab in advanced cancers. Generated by immunoSEQ multiplex PCR, the TCRdb table keeps only in-frame clones and is missing some. The sample carries tens of thousands of clones, 90% recorded once. This specimen consisted of CD4+ or CD8+ T cells sorted from blood, obtained in a trial of the OX40 agonist ivuxolimab. The receptors shown here come from an adult with an advanced solid tumor such as melanoma, head and neck, liver or kidney cancer.

The genes are TRBV10-3 and TRBJ2-2, with a weak D call TRBD2 (6 bases). The CDR3 consists of 16 residues. CDR1 and CDR2 from the germline V gene are ENHRY and SYGVKD. V was cut by 3 bases and J by 0 bases, with 11 bases left in between. The CDR3 nucleotides are TGTGCCATCAGTGACATTCCTAGCGCGAACACCGGGGAGCTGTTTTTT. Translating it yields CAISDIPSANTGELFF.

The chain recombines TRBV4-3 with TRBJ2-3; 10 bases are shared with TRBD2. The CDR3 is 17 amino acids. Germline lookup yields CDR1 LGHNA and CDR2 YSLEER. V dropped 2 bases and J dropped 2; count of bases not matched to a gene: 7. The CDR3 loop reads CASSQNGLAENTDTQYF. CDR3 DNA: TGCGCCAGCAGCCAAAACGGACTAGCGGAGAACACAGATACGCAGTATTTT.

The V gene is TRBV7-9, the J gene TRBJ2-5, with 8 positions matching TRBD2. CDR1 is SEHNR and CDR2 is FQNEAQ in the germline V gene (reference sequence). The CDR3 is 15 amino acids. After removal of 0 bases from V and 5 bases from J, the junction contained 5 bases not matched to a gene. The CDR3 spells CASSLAGTRVETQYF. For the CDR3, the DNA is TGTGCCAGCAGCTTAGCCGGGACTAGAGTTGAGACCCAGTACTTC.

This chain connects TRBV9 to TRBJ2-3; perhaps TRBD1 as D (5 bases). The CDR3 covers 16 residues. V was shortened by 2 bases and J by 2 bases, with 15 bases between the two germline ends. The germline CDR1 and CDR2 sequences are SGDLS and YYNGEE. The CDR3 nucleotides read TGTGCCAGCAGCGTTTTATCAGGGTCCCTCACAGATACGCAGTATTTT. Translation: CASSVLSGSLTDTQYF.

The rearrangement uses TRBV19 and TRBJ2-7; D may correspond to TRBD1 or TRBD2 (5 bases each). V lost 8 bases and J lost 3, with 20 bases in between. Germline V lookup: CDR1 LNHDA, CDR2 SQIVND (reference sequence). This CDR3 is built from 15 residues. The CDR3 loop reads CASGFNRDGNYEQYF. The CDR3, as DNA: TGTGCCAGTGGATTCAACCGGGACGGAAACTACGAGCAGTACTTC.

In its sample, this clone was seen once. The chain recombines TRBV30 with TRBJ2-7; TRBD1 aligns across 11 bases. The V and J ends lost 1 base and 3 bases, in that order; junction bases with no gene match: 5. The CDR3 loop spans 15 amino acids. Germline CDR1 is GTSNPN and CDR2 is SVGIG (reference sequence). The CDR3: CAWSDRDRGNYEQYF. Here the CDR3 DNA reads TGTGCCTGGAGTGATCGGGACAGGGGGAACTACGAGCAGTACTTC.

This chain joins TRBV18 and TRBJ2-1; tentative D call: TRBD2 (5 bases). From germline, CDR1 is KGHSH and CDR2 LQKENI. Trimming shortened V by 2 bases and J by 9 bases, and 17 bases separated the two germline ends. This CDR3 is built from 15 residues. CDR3 amino acids: CASSPGALLGSEQFF. The CDR3 bases are TGTGCCAGCTCACCAGGCGCGCTACTAGGATCTGAGCAGTTCTTC.

There are a few counts of this clone. CDR3 protein: CASSRLRENTGELFF. DNA for the CDR3: TGTGCCAGCAGCCGTCTGCGGGAGAACACCGGGGAGCTGTTTTTT. The chain employs TRBV14 and TRBJ2-2; weak D call: TRBD2 (6 bases). V gave up 4 bases and J gave up 1 base, with 10 bases separating them. The V gene's germline CDR1 is SGHDN and CDR2 FVKESK. There are 15 residues in the CDR3.

The CDR3 is CASSPPSYNEQFF. Here the CDR3 DNA reads TGTGCCAGCTCACCTCCCAGCTACAATGAGCAGTTCTTC. This sequence joins TRBV18 and TRBJ2-1; D not certain. Trimming cost V 3 bases and J 3 bases, with 6 bases left between them. The CDR3 covers 13 residues. Per germline, CDR1 KGHSH and CDR2 LQKENI.

This rearrangement joins TRBV30 to TRBJ1-6; 10 bases fit TRBD1. Trimming removed 0 bases from V and 10 bases from J; junction bases left unmatched: 15. The CDR3 is 18 residues long. Germline values: CDR1 GTSNPN, CDR2 SVGIG (reference sequence). The CDR3 sequence is CAWSVPQARTGGLSPLHF. In nucleotides, the CDR3 is TGTGCCTGGAGTGTACCTCAAGCCCGGACAGGGGGATTATCACCCCTCCACTTT.

V usage is TRBV28 and J usage is TRBJ1-5, with D perhaps matching TRBD1 (5 bases). V lost 10 bases and J 0 bases, leaving 28 bases between the germline ends. This CDR3 spans 19 amino acids. The germline V gene encodes CDR1 MDHEN and CDR2 SYDVKM. The CDR3 DNA follows: TGTGCCACCTCAAGAGCCGGGACTTCCAACACCTATAGCAATCAGCCCCAGCATTTT. Its translation: CATSRAGTSNTYSNQPQHF.

The chain joins TRBV7-3 to TRBJ2-5; D perhaps matches TRBD2 (7 bases). V lost 5 bases to trimming and J lost 4 bases, with 17 bases between them. The CDR3 sequence is 15 residues long. Germline loops: CDR1 SGHTA, CDR2 FQGTGA. The DNA for the CDR3 is TGTGCCAGCAGCCCCGCGGGCGGGGGCGGAGAGACCCAGTACTTC. This encodes CASSPAGGGGETQYF. The full variable domain, its missing parts supplied by reference TRBV7-3 and TRBJ2-5, is GAGVSQTPSNKVTEKGKYVELRCDPISGHTALYWYRQSLGQGPEFLIYFQGTGAADDSGLPNDRFFAVRPEGSVSTLKIQRTERGDSAVYLCASSPAGGGGETQYFGPGTRLLVL.

J is TRBJ1-5 and V is TRBV4-3; no reliable D call. CDR3 size: 13 residues. The V end lost 3 bases, the J end lost 1 base, and 4 bases lay between the germline ends. Germline V gives CDR1 LGHNA, CDR2 YSLEER. The CDR3 DNA sequence: TGCGCCAGCAGCCAGGGGAGCAATCAGCCCCAGCATTTT. It is translated as CASSQGSNQPQHF.

The chain couples TRBV15 to TRBJ1-2; D unresolved. The CDR3 is 16 residues long. The germline V gene has CDR1 LNHNV and CDR2 YYDKDF (reference sequence). V was clipped by 0 bases and J by 2 bases, with 13 bases between them. The CDR3, as DNA: TGTGCCACCAGCAGAGATCGACTACACGACAACTATGGCTACACCTTC. As protein: CATSRDRLHDNYGYTF.